This T cell receptor (beta chain) was captured in a study of cytomegalovirus exposure and HLA in healthy donors (dated by TCRdb to 2015 to 2018). Context from the whole study: In an earlier analysis of under 600 of the donors, 250 to 350 Gb of sequence data and some 100 million unique TCR beta sequences from about 179 million T cells were reported. Roughly 300 gigabases of sequencing data and 75 million to 85 million unique TCR sequences made up an early release that covered 640 HLA-typed donors. Of the 300 to 450 genotyped donors, about 80% fell in the genetic ancestry cluster associated with self-reported Caucasian donors. The aim of the study was to test whether cataloging public T cell receptors could identify signatures of past pathogen exposure. The study used immunosequencing to profile the T cell repertoires of 666 subjects and linked those repertoires to cytomegalovirus serostatus. Along with the approximately 700-subject first cohort, a separate validation cohort of roughly 110 different subjects was used. To predict cytomegalovirus infection status, the study brought together high-throughput TCR immunosequencing, statistical association of individual TCRs with disease status, and machine learning. To study patterns of TCR occurrence, a later analysis re-analyzed previously published TCR beta repertoires from 550 to 800 donors and added high-resolution HLA genotyping. In the later analysis, no new phenotypic data were used to find candidate immune exposures; instead, reliance was placed on TCR beta sequences and their occurrence across donors. In an earlier analysis of 587 of the donors, high-throughput TCR beta sequencing was used to judge whether each TCR beta V gene segment behaved as functional or pseudogenic. Donor age, sex, ethnicity and CMV serostatus were collected together with the repertoire data. In a later genetic analysis, genome-wide SNP genotypes for 398 of the 666 donors were used, and that subset was treated as a discovery cohort. Every discovery cohort repertoire had been produced on one sequencing platform. HLA typing included class I and class II loci at four-digit resolution. Typing coverage varied by locus: roughly 620-640 donors for A, B, C, DRB1 and DQB1; 522 for DQA1; more than 600 for DPA1; approximately 470 for DPB1. Because of strong linkage in the cohort, roughly five DR-DQ haplotypes were treated as single units for association and clustering. Across about 380 genotyped donors of the cohort, an average of roughly 250,000 unique TCR beta nucleotide sequences per donor were sequenced, and about a sixth of those sequences were non-productive.

The cohort consisted of some 670 healthy bone marrow donors. At the time of sampling, all cohort members were nominally healthy, though unrecorded immune exposures were likely present. The donor was CMV seronegative and was included in the group of a few hundred seronegative cohort members. Each donor provided a peripheral blood sample, and peripheral blood mononuclear cells were used for TCR beta sequencing. The Qiagen DNeasy Blood Extraction Kit was used to extract genomic DNA from the blood cell samples. The paper's findings and limits, for the study overall: Immune exposure information for the cohort was limited to CMV serostatus. Compared with the roughly 670-donor mean, donors in an Asian-associated ancestry cluster had fewer N-insertions in productive TCRs, according to a later genetic analysis. It was suggested by the authors that the approach could potentially be generalized to other disease states and immunological phenotypes. At a false discovery rate of 0.05, a later analysis linked around 17,000 TCR beta sequences to specific HLA alleles. Cytomegalovirus status was reported to be diagnosed by the classifier with high specificity and sensitivity in both the original and validation cohorts. According to a later analysis, TCR association rates differed among HLA loci, with DRB1 alleles showing the most associated TCRs and HLA-C alleles showing the fewest. In a later analysis, most CMV-associated TCR beta chains were found to appear HLA-restricted, with HLA associations seemingly driven largely by CMV exposure. In this cohort, only TCR beta chains were sequenced, and detectable features were limited by the absence of alpha or paired-chain data. Correlated functional status among segregating V segments might be attributable to linkage disequilibrium, but an unknown experimental factor could not be ruled out. A few of the identified cytomegalovirus-associated TCR beta chains were confirmed in vitro to be specific for cytomegalovirus antigens. Broadly in line with IMGT annotations, most TCR beta V segments showed up in productive rearrangements about 87% or about 30% of the time in an earlier analysis of about 500 of the donors. Most TCR sequences were seen in very few donors, while some public TCRs were found in many individuals. The 87-base-pair reads could not distinguish some IMGT-functional V segments, including TRBV6-2 and TRBV6-3, so those segments were excluded. A later genetic analysis associated a missense DCLRE1C variant with V-gene and J-gene trimming of TCR beta chains, and an independent cohort replicated the association. Roughly uniform sequencing depth across donors was assumed in presence/absence analyses, although this assumption may not hold. In a later analysis, several top co-occurrence clusters were reported to appear linked to parvovirus B19, influenza, CMV and Epstein-Barr virus. A further reported finding was that TCR beta sequences accurately predicted the HLA-A and HLA-B alleles for most subjects in the first cohort. A group of highly shared sequence variants was considered likely to be a technical artifact of the sequencing pipeline. The earlier analysis of almost 600 of the donors excluded roughly 17 rarely observed V segments, including chromosome 9 orphons, because counts were too low. A later analysis found that HLA-associated TCR beta chains were more clonally expanded and had lower generation probabilities than equally common non-associated chains. A total of about 150 TCR beta chains were listed by the study as associated with cytomegalovirus. When HLA alleles, especially DR and DQ, strongly co-occurred, TCR associations were difficult to assign to individual alleles. Because HLA typing was missing for some donors at each locus, association tests included only the typed subset.

This clone was picked up a small number of times. Its antigen has not been determined. Base-call qualities are not available, and no considerably larger clone is one nucleotide away. The library was prepared using the immunoSEQ multiplex PCR assay. A mixture of 60 forward primers for TCR Vbeta segments and 13 reverse primers for TCR Jbeta segments was used in the multiplex PCR. Amplification of the CDR3 region of rearranged TCR beta genes was performed with a multiplex PCR assay on genomic DNA. Amplified TCR beta libraries were sequenced as 87-base-pair reads on the Illumina HiSeq System. Turning to the authors' computational methods: A later analysis tallied 75 million to 95 million unique TCR beta chains across the 666 repertoires, and around 12 million of those chains were shared by two or more donors. A nearest-neighbor algorithm error-corrected the raw reads and collapsed the reads into unique sequences, merging closely related sequences to remove PCR and sequencing errors. To assign V, D and J gene segments, CDR3 sequences were aligned to IMGT reference sequences. For a sequence to be retained, a match of at least six nucleotides was required to both a V gene segment and a J gene segment. A rearrangement counted as productive if the CDR3 had no stop codons and remained in frame with V and J, and every other rearrangement counted as non-productive. Following IMGT convention, CDR3 was defined as the stretch from the second conserved V-encoded cysteine up to the conserved J-encoded phenylalanine. The earlier analysis of 450 to 750 of the donors excluded any sequence lacking an unambiguous match to a single V gene segment. In an earlier analysis of some 590 of the donors, a V segment was called functional when productive rearrangements were above 56.7%, and segregating when the standard deviation between donors exceeded 5%. A statistical classification framework was built to diagnose cytomegalovirus status from the catalog of TCR beta chain sequences. In a later analysis, TCR nucleotide sequences were compared against IMGT/GENE-DB human TR gene sequences so that V and J genes could be assigned. In a later analysis, CDR3 sequences and most-parsimonious VDJ recombination scenarios were assigned using the TCRdist pipeline. A later analysis defined each TCR beta chain by its CDR3 amino acid sequence plus V-gene family, and excluded reads lacking a unique V-gene family. To address suspected cross-contamination and a sequencing artifact, a later analysis removed 550 to 750 highly shared, low-generation-probability nucleotide sequences. For each public chain, a later analysis derived a clonal expansion index from normalized ranks of inferred template counts within each repertoire. A later analysis computed generation probabilities with a VDJ recombination model fitted to out-of-frame rearrangements, and checked the results against IGoR. In a later analysis, TCR-TCR, TCR-HLA and TCR-CMV co-occurrence was scored with hypergeometric tests, and a repertoire-size bias correction was applied to TCR pairs. In a later analysis, false discovery rates were estimated by permuting HLA or CMV assignments 20 times. In a later analysis, co-occurring TCRs were grouped using DBSCAN, and TCRdist sequence similarity was added for clustering within HLA-allele-positive subsets. Co-occurrence clustering excluded repertoires with fewer than 30,000 or more than 120,000 public chains, plus five with anomalous nucleotide sharing. TCRdb re-hosts the immuneACCESS table, in-frame sequences only. Its copies lack some clones; in the studies checked, an unresolved V gene accounts for under half of them, and the cause for the rest is not known. From that table come the V and J calls and clone size; the DNA was used to work out D and trimming. Recorded for this sample are roughly 150,000 clones; roughly 80% of them occurred a single time. The top ten hold roughly 1.6% of the sample.

Measured from the cysteine to the phenylalanine, the CDR3 is 16 residues long. The only DNA kept is the CDR3, 48 bases in frame from the first base. The germline V and J ends show losses of 1 base and 5 bases respectively, and no gene match explains 6 bases of the junction. CDR1 and CDR2 are read off the germline V gene as MGHRA and YSYEKL. Specimen: PBMCs. The V and J segments used are TRBV4-1 and TRBJ1-5, with 9 central nucleotides matching TRBD1. The TCR comes from a woman aged 40 to 50 in good health and CMV-seronegative. The CDR3 region: CASSQGGDRVDQPQHF. The DNA reads as follows: TGCGCCAGCAGCCAAGGAGGGGACAGGGTCGATCAGCCCCAGCATTTT.